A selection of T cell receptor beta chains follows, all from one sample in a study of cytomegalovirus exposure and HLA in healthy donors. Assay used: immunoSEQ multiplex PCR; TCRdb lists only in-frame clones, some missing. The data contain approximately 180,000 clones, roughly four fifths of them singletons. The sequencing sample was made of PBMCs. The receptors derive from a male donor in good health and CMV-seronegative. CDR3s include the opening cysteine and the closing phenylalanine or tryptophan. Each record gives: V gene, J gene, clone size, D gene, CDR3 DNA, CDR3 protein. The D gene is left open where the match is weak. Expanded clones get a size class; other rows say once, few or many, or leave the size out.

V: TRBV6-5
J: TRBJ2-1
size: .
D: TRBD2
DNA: TGTGCCAGCACCCCCCGGGCTAGCGGATACAATGAGCAGTTCTTC
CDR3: CASTPRASGYNEQFF

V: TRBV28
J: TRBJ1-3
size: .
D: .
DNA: TGTGCCAGCAGTTTGGGAGGAGCCGGAAACACCATATATTTT
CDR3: CASSLGGAGNTIYF

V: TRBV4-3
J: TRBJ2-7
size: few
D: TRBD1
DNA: TGCGCCAGCAGCCAAGACAGGGGGTTACTTTACGAGCAGTACTTC
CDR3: CASSQDRGLLYEQYF

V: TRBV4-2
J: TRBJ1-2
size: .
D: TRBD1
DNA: TGTGCCAGCAGCCAAGAGGACAGGGACTCTGGCTACACCTTC
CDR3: CASSQEDRDSGYTF

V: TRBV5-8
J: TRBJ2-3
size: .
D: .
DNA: TGTGCCAGCAGCTTGGCCTGGCCAGATACGCAGTATTTT
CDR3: CASSLAWPDTQYF

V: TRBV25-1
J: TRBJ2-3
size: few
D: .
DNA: TGTGCCAGCGGAGGAACAGGGACAGATACGCAGTATTTT
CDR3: CASGGTGTDTQYF

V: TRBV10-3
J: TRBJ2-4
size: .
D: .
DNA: TGTGCCATCAGTGGGACCGGGAGCGGCTGGGGAGTAGGGAACATTCAGTACTTC
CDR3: CAISGTGSGWGVGNIQYF

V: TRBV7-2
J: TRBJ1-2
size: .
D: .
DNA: TGTGCCAGCAGCTTAGACAGATTATATGGCTACACCTTC
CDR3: CASSLDRLYGYTF

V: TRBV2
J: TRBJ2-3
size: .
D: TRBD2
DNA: TGTGCCAGCAGTCTAGCGGGGCCCCCAGATACGCAGTATTTT
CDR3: CASSLAGPPDTQYF

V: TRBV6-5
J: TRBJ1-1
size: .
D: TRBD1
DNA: TGTGCCAGCAGTCAAGGACAGGGGGGCACTGAAGCTTTCTTT
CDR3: CASSQGQGGTEAFF

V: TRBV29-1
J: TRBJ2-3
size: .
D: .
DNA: TGCAGCGTGCAGACAGGACTGAGCACAGATACGCAGTATTTT
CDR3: CSVQTGLSTDTQYF

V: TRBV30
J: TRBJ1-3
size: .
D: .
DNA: TGTGCCTTTGACAGGACGAATGGAAACACCATATATTTT
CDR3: CAFDRTNGNTIYF

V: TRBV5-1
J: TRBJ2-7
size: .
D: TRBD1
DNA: TGCGCCAGCAGCTTGGGGGCTGATTGGGGGACAGGGACCTACGAGCAGTACTTC
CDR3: CASSLGADWGTGTYEQYF

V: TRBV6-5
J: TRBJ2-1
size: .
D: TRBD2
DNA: TGTGCCAGCGGTAGCGGGGGGTACAATGAGCAGTTCTTC
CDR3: CASGSGGYNEQFF

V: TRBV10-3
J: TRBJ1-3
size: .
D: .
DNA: TGTGCCATCGGGGGGAGCTCTGGAAACACCATATATTTT
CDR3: CAIGGSSGNTIYF

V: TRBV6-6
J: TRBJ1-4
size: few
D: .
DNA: TGTGCCAGCAGTTACAACTCGGGAGGTTATGAAAAACTGTTTTTT
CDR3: CASSYNSGGYEKLFF

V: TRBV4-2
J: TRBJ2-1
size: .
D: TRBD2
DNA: TGTGCCAGCAGCCAAACCAGGGCGGCTAGCGGGATTAGCTCCTACAATGAGCAGTTCTTC
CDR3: CASSQTRAASGISSYNEQFF

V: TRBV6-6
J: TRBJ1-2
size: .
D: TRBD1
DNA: TGTGCCGGCAGCGGGACAGGGGGCTATGGCTACACCTTC
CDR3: CAGSGTGGYGYTF

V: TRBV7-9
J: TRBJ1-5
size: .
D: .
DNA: TGTGCCAGCAGTACGGCAGGGGTCGGCAATCAGCCCCAGCATTTT
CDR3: CASSTAGVGNQPQHF

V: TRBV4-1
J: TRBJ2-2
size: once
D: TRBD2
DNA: TGCGCCAGCAGCCAAGATAGCCTAGCGGGGGACACCGGGGAGCTGTTTTTT
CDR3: CASSQDSLAGDTGELFF

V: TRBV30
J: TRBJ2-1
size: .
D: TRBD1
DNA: TGTGCATCGGAGACAGGGAGCTCCTACAATGAGCAGTTCTTC
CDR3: CASETGSSYNEQFF

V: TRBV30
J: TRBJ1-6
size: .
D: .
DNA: TGTGCCTGGAGTGCCGAGGAATTGACACCCCTCCACTTT
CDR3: CAWSAEELTPLHF

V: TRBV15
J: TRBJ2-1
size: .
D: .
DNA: TGTGCCACCAGCAGAGACCTCGCTCCGCGGACCTACAATGAGCAGTTCTTC
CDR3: CATSRDLAPRTYNEQFF

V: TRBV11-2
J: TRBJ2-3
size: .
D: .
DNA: TGTGCCAGCAGCTTAGATAAACAGAATACGCAGTATTTT
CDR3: CASSLDKQNTQYF

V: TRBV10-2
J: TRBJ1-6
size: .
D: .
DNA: TGCGCTTTTGCGACATCGGCTAATTCACCCCTCCACTTT
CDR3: CAFATSANSPLHF

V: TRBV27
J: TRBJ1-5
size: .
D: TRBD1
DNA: TGTGCCAGCAGTTCCGGGACAGGGAATCAGCCCCAGCATTTT
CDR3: CASSSGTGNQPQHF

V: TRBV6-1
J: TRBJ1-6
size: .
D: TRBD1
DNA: TGTGCCAGCAGCCGGGACAGCGTCATTAATTCACCCCTCCACTTT
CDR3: CASSRDSVINSPLHF

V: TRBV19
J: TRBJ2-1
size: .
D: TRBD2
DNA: TGTGCCAGTAGTTGGACTAGCGGGAGGAGGAACAATGAGCAGTTCTTC
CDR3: CASSWTSGRRNNEQFF

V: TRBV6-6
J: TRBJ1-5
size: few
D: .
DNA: TGTGCCAGCAGTTATAACCGGGAGTCTGGCCAGCCCCAGCATTTT
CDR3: CASSYNRESGQPQHF

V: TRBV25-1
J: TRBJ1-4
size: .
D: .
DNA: TGTGCCAGCAGCTCTTCGTTGGGGCGAGGAGAAAAACTGTTTTTT
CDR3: CASSSSLGRGEKLFF

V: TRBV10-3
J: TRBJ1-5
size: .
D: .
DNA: TGTGCCATCAGTGAAAGTCAGATCAATCAGCCCCAGCATTTT
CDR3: CAISESQINQPQHF

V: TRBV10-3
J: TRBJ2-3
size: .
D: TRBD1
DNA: TGTGCCACCGAGAACAGGGGGCGTTCAAGCACAGATACGCAGTATTTT
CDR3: CATENRGRSSTDTQYF

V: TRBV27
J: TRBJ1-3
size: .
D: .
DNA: TGTGCCAGCGGCCATTACTCTGGAAACACCATATATTTT
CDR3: CASGHYSGNTIYF

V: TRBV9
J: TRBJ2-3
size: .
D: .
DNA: TGTGCCAGCAGCGTAGTGTCCCGAGATACGCAGTATTTT
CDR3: CASSVVSRDTQYF

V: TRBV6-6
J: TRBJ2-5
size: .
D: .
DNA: TGTGCCAGCAGCGACCAAGAGACCCAGTACTTC
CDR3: CASSDQETQYF

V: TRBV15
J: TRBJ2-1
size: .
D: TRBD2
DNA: TGTGCCACCAGGTTAGCGGGATCCAGCTACAATGAGCAGTTCTTC
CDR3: CATRLAGSSYNEQFF

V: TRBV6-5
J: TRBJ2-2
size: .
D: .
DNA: TGTGCCAGCAGTTACGACAGGCCGAACACCGGGGAGCTGTTTTTT
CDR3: CASSYDRPNTGELFF

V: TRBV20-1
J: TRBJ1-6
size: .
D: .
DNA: TGCAGTGCTAGTTTATCACCCCTCCACTTT
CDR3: CSASLSPLHF

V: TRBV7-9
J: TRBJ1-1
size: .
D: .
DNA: TGTTCCAGCAGAATACTCGAAGCTTTCTTT
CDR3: CSSRILEAFF

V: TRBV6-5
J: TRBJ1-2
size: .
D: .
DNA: TGTGCCAGCAGCCGCGTGGGAGGGAACTATGGCTACACCTTC
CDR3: CASSRVGGNYGYTF

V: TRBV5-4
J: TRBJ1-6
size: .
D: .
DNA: TGTGCCAGCAGCTCGGGGTCTTCAGGACAGACCAATTCACCCCTCCACTTT
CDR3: CASSSGSSGQTNSPLHF

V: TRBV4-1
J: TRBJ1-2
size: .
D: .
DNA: TGCGCCAGCAGCCTAATTGCAGAACGTGGCTACACCTTC
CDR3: CASSLIAERGYTF

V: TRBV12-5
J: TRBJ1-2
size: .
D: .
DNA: TGTGCTAGTGGTTTGGTGGACAGTTTTTATGGCTACACCTTC
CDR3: CASGLVDSFYGYTF

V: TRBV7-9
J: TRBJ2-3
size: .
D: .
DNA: TGTGCCCTCACGAACGAGGCAGTCTCAGATACGCAGTATTTT
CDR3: CALTNEAVSDTQYF

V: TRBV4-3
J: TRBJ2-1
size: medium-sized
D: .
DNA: TGCGCCAGCAGCCCCGACCCGGAGGGGAGGGAGCAGTTCTTC
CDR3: CASSPDPEGREQFF

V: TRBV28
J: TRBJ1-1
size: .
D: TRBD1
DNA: TGTGCCAGCAGCTCAGGGGGAGCCTCCGAAACTGAAGCTTTCTTT
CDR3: CASSSGGASETEAFF

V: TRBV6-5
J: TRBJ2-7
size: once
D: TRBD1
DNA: TGTGCCAGCAGCAGGGGGTTATGGTTATACGAGCAGTACTTC
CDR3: CASSRGLWLYEQYF

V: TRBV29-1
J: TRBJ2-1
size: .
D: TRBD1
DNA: TGCAGCGTTGAGGGACAGGCCAGGGATGAGCAGTTCTTC
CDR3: CSVEGQARDEQFF

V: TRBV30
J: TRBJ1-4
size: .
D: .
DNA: TGTGCCTGGAGTGTACGGGGGGGTTTAGGTAATGAAAAACTGTTTTTT
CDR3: CAWSVRGGLGNEKLFF

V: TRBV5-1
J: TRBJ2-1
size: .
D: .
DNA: TGCGCCAGCTCCCAGGATTATGAGCAGTTCTTC
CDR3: CASSQDYEQFF

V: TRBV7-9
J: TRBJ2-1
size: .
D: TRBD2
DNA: TGTGCCAGCAGCTTAGAGGGCGGGAGGGCCAGTAATGAGCAGTTCTTC
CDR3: CASSLEGGRASNEQFF

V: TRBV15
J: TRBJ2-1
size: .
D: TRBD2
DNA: TGTGCCACCAGCAGAGATGGGGGGGGGTCCTACAATGAGCAGTTCTTC
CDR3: CATSRDGGGSYNEQFF

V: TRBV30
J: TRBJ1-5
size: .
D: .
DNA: TGTGCCTGGAGTCAGGGGTACATAGGCAATCAGCCCCAGCATTTT
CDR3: CAWSQGYIGNQPQHF

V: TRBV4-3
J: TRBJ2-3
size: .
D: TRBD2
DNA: TGCGCCAGCAGCCAAGAGATAAGCGGGGCGGGGGGAGATACGCAGTATTTT
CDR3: CASSQEISGAGGDTQYF

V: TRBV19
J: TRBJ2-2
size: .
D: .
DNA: TGTGCCAGCAAAAACCTGCCGAGCGGGTCTAAAATCCCCGGGGAGCTGTTTTTT
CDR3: CASKNLPSGSKIPGELFF

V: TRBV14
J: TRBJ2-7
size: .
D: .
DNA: TGTGCCAGCAGCCAAGAAGGGGCCCCGGCCTACGAGCAGTACTTC
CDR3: CASSQEGAPAYEQYF

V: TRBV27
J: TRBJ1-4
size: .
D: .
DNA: TGTGCCAGCAGTTTGGGGGGGGTCGCAAAACTGTTTTTT
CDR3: CASSLGGVAKLFF

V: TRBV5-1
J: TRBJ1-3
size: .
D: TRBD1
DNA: TGCGCCAGCAGCTTGGGGGGGACAGCCAGTGGAAACACCATATATTTT
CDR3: CASSLGGTASGNTIYF

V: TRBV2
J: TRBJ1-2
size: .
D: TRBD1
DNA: TGTGCCAGCATAGGACAGGGGGCGGGAGGCTACACCTTC
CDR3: CASIGQGAGGYTF

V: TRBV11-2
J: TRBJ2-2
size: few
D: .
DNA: TGTGCCAGCAGCGTACAGGGTAACACCGGGGAGCTGTTTTTT
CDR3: CASSVQGNTGELFF